These 14 T cell receptor beta chains were sequenced from one sample in a study of blood T cell repertoires in COVID-19. TCRdb's table, derived via immunoSEQ multiplex PCR, lists solely in-frame clones and lacks some. The repertoire includes around 190,000 clones, approximately 86% of them detected once, and 1.1% sits in the top ten. The source material was peripheral blood. Receptor source: a man aged 30 to 45 with acute or convalescent COVID-19.

The genes are TRBV19 and TRBJ1-5; D is uncertain. The length of the CDR3 is 15 residues. V shed 7 bases and J shed 0 bases, with 13 bases lying between them. Germline values: CDR1 LNHDA, CDR2 SQIVND (reference sequence). For the CDR3, the DNA is TGTGCCAGTAAGTCCGGAGTCTATAGCAATCAGCCCCAGCATTTT. Translating gives CASKSGVYSNQPQHF.

The chain joins TRBV7-9 to TRBJ1-4, with a tentative D call TRBD1 (6 bases). The CDR3 totals 15 residues. The germline gives CDR1 SEHNR, CDR2 FQNEAQ (reference sequence). The ends were cut back, 5 bases at V and 7 bases at J, with 17 bases in the middle. The CDR3 loop reads CASSRDGGASEKLFF. CDR3 DNA sequence: TGTGCCAGCAGCAGAGACGGGGGGGCGAGTGAAAAACTGTTTTTT.

This chain uses TRBV18 with TRBJ2-5; 9 bases line up with TRBD2. With 3 bases clipped from V and 5 bases from J, the junction kept 7 bases outside the gene matches. Germline values: CDR1 KGHSH, CDR2 LQKENI. CDR3 length equals 15 residues. The CDR3 reads CASSPSSGGSETQYF. In nucleotides, the CDR3 is TGTGCCAGCTCACCCTCCAGCGGGGGGTCCGAGACCCAGTACTTC.

This clone has more than one count but fewer than ten. The chain carries TRBV6-1 and TRBJ2-1; D remains unclear. The CDR3 runs to 14 residues. The germline V and J ends were trimmed by 1 base and 2 bases, with 6 bases remaining between them. Germline CDR1 and CDR2: MNHNS and SASEGT. This chain's CDR3 is CASSEEPAYNEQFF. CDR3 sequence (DNA): TGTGCCAGCAGTGAAGAGCCCGCCTACAATGAGCAGTTCTTC.

The chain joins TRBV9 to TRBJ1-1; D unclear. The length of the CDR3 is 13 residues. Germline CDR1 and CDR2: SGDLS and YYNGEE. V lost 3 bases and J 3 bases, leaving 9 bases between the germline ends. The CDR3 nucleotides read TGTGCCAGCAGCGCCCACTCATACACTGAAGCTTTCTTT. Encoded protein: CASSAHSYTEAFF.

This clone was recorded once. This rearrangement joins TRBV10-2 to TRBJ2-7, with 9 bases that match TRBD1. J gave up 7 bases and V 7 bases, and 14 bases lay outside the gene matches. There are 15 residues in the CDR3. Germline values: CDR1 WSHSY, CDR2 SAAADI. The CDR3 is CASTKYSQGAGEQYF. Written as DNA, the CDR3 is TGCGCCAGCACAAAATACTCACAGGGGGCGGGGGAGCAGTACTTC.

This clone was detected only once. This sequence joins TRBV28 and TRBJ1-2; TRBD1 is a possible D gene (5 bases). The CDR3 extends over 15 amino acids. Germline V CDR1 and CDR2: MDHEN, SYDVKM. V shed 3 bases and J shed 4 bases, with 15 bases lying between them. This chain's CDR3 is CASSFSQGVRYGYTF. The CDR3 coding sequence is TGTGCCAGCAGTTTTAGCCAGGGTGTACGCTATGGCTACACCTTC.

The rearrangement links TRBV15 to TRBJ2-7; D gene uncertain. The V gene's germline CDR1 is LNHNV and CDR2 YYDKDF (reference sequence). V was cut by 0 bases and J by 4 bases, with 10 bases left in between. The CDR3 length is 14 residues. In DNA form, the CDR3 reads TGTGCCACCAGCAGAGATCCCTCCGGGTACGAGCAGTACTTC. Translated, it gives CATSRDPSGYEQYF.

The chain uses TRBV5-8 and TRBJ1-2; TRBD1 is a possible D gene (5 bases). V lost 4 bases to trimming and J lost 8 bases, with 18 bases between them. The V gene's germline CDR1 is SGHTS and CDR2 YDEGEE. The CDR3 covers 14 residues. The CDR3 loop reads CASSTMKGAAGYTF. The CDR3 DNA sequence: TGTGCCAGCAGCACGATGAAAGGGGCGGCAGGCTACACCTTC. Full variable domain (outside the CDR3, taken from reference TRBV5-8 and TRBJ1-2): EAGVTQSPTHLIKTRGQQATLRCSPISGHTSVYWYQQALGLGLQFLLWYDEGEERNRGNFPPRFSGRQFPNYSSELNVNALELEDSALYLCASSTMKGAAGYTFGSGTRLTVV.

The J gene is TRBJ2-5, the V gene TRBV3-1 (or the pseudogene TRBV3-2); D is perhaps TRBD2 (5 bases). The ends were cut back, 3 bases at V and 0 bases at J, with 11 bases in the middle. The CDR3 extends over 15 amino acids. Per germline, CDR1 LGHDT and CDR2 YNNKEL (reference sequence). The CDR3: CASSHSDPYQETQYF. CDR3 nucleotide sequence: TGTGCCAGCAGCCATAGCGACCCGTACCAAGAGACCCAGTACTTC.

The J gene is TRBJ1-1, the V gene TRBV3-1 (or the pseudogene TRBV3-2); D unresolved. Trimming left V 1 base short and J 1 base short, with 10 bases between. The length of the CDR3 is 15 residues. The germline V gene encodes CDR1 LGHDT and CDR2 YNNKEL (reference sequence). Here the CDR3 reads CASSQGRTPNTEAFF. The CDR3 DNA is TGTGCCAGCAGCCAAGGGCGGACTCCGAACACTGAAGCTTTCTTT.

The J gene is TRBJ2-5, the V gene TRBV12-3 or TRBV12-4, with D possibly being TRBD1 (6 bases). Trimming left V 4 bases short and J 5 bases short, with 11 bases between. CDR3 size: 13 residues. The chain's CDR3 is CASSSRGRETQYF. CDR3 DNA sequence: TGTGCCAGCAGTTCCAGGGGCCGGGAGACCCAGTACTTC.

This chain connects TRBV7-9 to TRBJ2-1; 8 nucleotides align to TRBD2. The CDR3 loop spans 15 amino acids. Unmatched junction bases numbered 6, after V lost 1 base and J lost 7 bases. CDR1 SEHNR and CDR2 FQNEAQ come from the germline V gene (reference sequence). The chain's CDR3 is CASSLGAGVVNEQFF. The CDR3 DNA sequence: TGTGCCAGCAGCTTAGGAGCGGGAGTAGTAAATGAGCAGTTCTTC.

J is TRBJ2-5 and V is TRBV2; D not certain. This CDR3 region has 10 residues. Deletions cut 8 bases from V and 7 bases from J, with 8 bases between. Germline values: CDR1 SNHLY, CDR2 FYNNEI. The CDR3 sequence: CASQTGTQYF. For the CDR3, the DNA is TGTGCCAGCCAAACGGGGACCCAGTACTTC.